These 8 T cell receptor beta chains came from one sample sequenced in a study of OX40 agonist ivuxolimab in advanced cancers. Generated by immunoSEQ multiplex PCR, the TCRdb table keeps only in-frame clones and is missing some. Among 40,000 to 45,000 clones listed, 80% were seen once. The sample here was CD4+ or CD8+ T cells sorted from blood, taken in a trial of the OX40 agonist ivuxolimab. The receptors originated from an adult with an advanced solid tumor such as melanoma, head and neck, liver or kidney cancer.

The chain has TRBV7-9 and TRBJ2-4, with no clear D. The germline V gene encodes CDR1 SEHNR and CDR2 FQNEAQ (reference sequence). The germline V and J ends were trimmed by 6 bases and 5 bases, with 5 bases remaining between them. This CDR3 spans 11 amino acids. The CDR3 sequence: CASSAQNIQYF. For the CDR3, the DNA is TGTGCCAGCAGTGCCCAAAACATTCAGTACTTC.

This clone was seen more than once but under ten times. The chain links TRBV7-9 to TRBJ1-2; D might be TRBD1 (5 bases). The CDR3 spans 16 residues. Trimming shortened V by 1 base and J by 5 bases, and 17 bases separated the two germline ends. Germline lookup yields CDR1 SEHNR and CDR2 FQNEAQ (reference sequence). The CDR3 here is CASSLGSRTGEYGYTF. For the CDR3, the DNA is TGTGCCAGCAGCTTAGGTTCCAGGACGGGGGAATATGGCTACACCTTC. The whole variable domain, remainder taken from reference TRBV7-9 and TRBJ1-2, is DTGVSQNPRHKITKRGQNVTFRCDPISEHNRLYWYRQTLGQGPEFLTYFQNEAQLEKSRLLSDRFSAERPKGSFSTLEIQRTEQGDSAMYLCASSLGSRTGEYGYTFGSGTRLTVV.

V and J are TRBV7-8 and TRBJ2-7; a possible D gene is TRBD2 (6 bases). This CDR3 spans 13 amino acids. In germline, CDR1 is SGHVS, CDR2 FQNEAQ. The V gene lost 7 bases and the J gene lost 8 bases, with 18 bases spanning the gap. The CDR3 DNA reads TGTGCCAGCATCGGGACTCCGTCTACGAAGCAGTACTTC. It yields the protein CASIGTPSTKQYF.

The CDR3 nucleotides read TGTGCCAGCAGCCCACAGTGGGGGGCTGTTAACTATGGCTACACCTTC. This codes for CASSPQWGAVNYGYTF. This chain connects TRBV25-1 to TRBJ1-2; D might be TRBD1 (6 bases). The CDR3 has 16 residues. Germline loops: CDR1 MGHDK, CDR2 SYGVNS. V was trimmed by 6 bases and J by 1 base, leaving 18 bases between them.

The gene calls are TRBV5-5 and TRBJ2-2; D call uncertain. V shed 0 bases and J shed 5 bases, with 5 bases lying between them. This CDR3 is built from 13 residues. In germline, CDR1 is SGHKS, CDR2 YYEKEE (reference sequence). In nucleotides, the CDR3 is TGTGCCAGCAGCTTGGGGGTAACCGGGGAGCTGTTTTTT. Residues: CASSLGVTGELFF.

CDR3 in DNA: TGTGCCAGCAGCTTACTGGGACTGGATAACAATGAGCAGTTCTTC. It specifies CASSLLGLDNNEQFF. The chain carries TRBV7-2 and TRBJ2-1, with a possible D match to TRBD2 (6 bases). Trimming pared 2 bases from V and 5 bases from J, leaving 13 bases between. Germline CDR1 reads SGHTA; CDR2 reads FQGNSA. This CDR3 has 15 residues.

A few counts support this clone. This rearrangement joins TRBV6-1 to TRBJ2-1; the D gene is possibly TRBD1 (5 bases). CDR1 is MNHNS and CDR2 is SASEGT in the germline V gene. CDR3 size: 16 residues. Deletions cut 2 bases from V and 2 bases from J, with 13 bases between. The CDR3 DNA reads as TGTGCCAGCAGTGAAAGGTTTACAGGTACCTACAATGAGCAGTTCTTC. Translating gives CASSERFTGTYNEQFF.

V gene TRBV18 combines with J gene TRBJ2-1; 10 nucleotides match TRBD2. CDR1 and CDR2 from the germline V gene are KGHSH and LQKENI. V was clipped by 8 bases and J by 5 bases; unmatched bases: 6. This CDR3 contains 14 residues. The CDR3 loop reads CASHTGTSDNEQFF. The DNA of the CDR3 is TGTGCCAGCCATACCGGGACTAGCGACAATGAGCAGTTCTTC.